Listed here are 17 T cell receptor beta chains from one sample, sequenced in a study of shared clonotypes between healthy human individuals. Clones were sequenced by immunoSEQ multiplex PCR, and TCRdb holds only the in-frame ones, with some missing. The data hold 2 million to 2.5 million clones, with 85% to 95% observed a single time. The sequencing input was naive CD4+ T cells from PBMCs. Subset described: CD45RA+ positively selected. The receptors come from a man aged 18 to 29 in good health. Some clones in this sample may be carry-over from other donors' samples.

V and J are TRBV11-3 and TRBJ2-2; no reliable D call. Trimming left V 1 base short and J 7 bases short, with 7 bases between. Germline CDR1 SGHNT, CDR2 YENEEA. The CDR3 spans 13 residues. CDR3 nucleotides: TGTGCCAGCAGCTTAGTCTCCAGCGGGGAGCTGTTTTTT. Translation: CASSLVSSGELFF. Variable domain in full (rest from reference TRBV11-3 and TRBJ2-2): EAGVVQSPRYKIIEKKQPVAFWCNPISGHNTLYWYLQNLGQGPELLIRYENEEAVDDSQLPKDRFSAERLKGVDSTLKIQPAELGDSAVYLCASSLVSSGELFFGEGSRLTVL.

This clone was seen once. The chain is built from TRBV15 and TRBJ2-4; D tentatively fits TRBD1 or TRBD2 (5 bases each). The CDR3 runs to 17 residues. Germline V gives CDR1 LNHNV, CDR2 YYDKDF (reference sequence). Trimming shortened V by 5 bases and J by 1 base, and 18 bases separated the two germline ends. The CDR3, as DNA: TGTGCCACCAGCGTCGCCGTGGTCGGGACCGCCAAAAACATTCAGTACTTC. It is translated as CATSVAVVGTAKNIQYF.

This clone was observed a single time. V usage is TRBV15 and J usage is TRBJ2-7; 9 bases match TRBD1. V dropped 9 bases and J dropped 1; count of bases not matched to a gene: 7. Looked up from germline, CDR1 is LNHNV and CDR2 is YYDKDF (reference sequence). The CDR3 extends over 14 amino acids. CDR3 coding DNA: TGTGCCACGGCAACAGGGGGCAGATCCTACGAGCAGTACTTC. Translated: CATATGGRSYEQYF.

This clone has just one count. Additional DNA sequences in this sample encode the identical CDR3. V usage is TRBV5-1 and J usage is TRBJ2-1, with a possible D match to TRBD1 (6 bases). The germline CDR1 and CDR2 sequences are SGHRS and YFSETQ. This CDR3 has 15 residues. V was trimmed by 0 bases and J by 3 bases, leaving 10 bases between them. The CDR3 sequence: CASSLGGRGYNEQFF. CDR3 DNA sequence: TGCGCCAGCAGCTTGGGGGGCAGGGGCTACAATGAGCAGTTCTTC.

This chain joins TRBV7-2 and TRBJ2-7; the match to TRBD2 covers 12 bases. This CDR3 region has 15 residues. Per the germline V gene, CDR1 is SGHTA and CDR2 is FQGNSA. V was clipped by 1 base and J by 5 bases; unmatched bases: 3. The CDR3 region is CASSLGLAGADEQYF. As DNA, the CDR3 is TGTGCCAGCAGCTTAGGACTAGCGGGAGCTGACGAGCAGTACTTC.

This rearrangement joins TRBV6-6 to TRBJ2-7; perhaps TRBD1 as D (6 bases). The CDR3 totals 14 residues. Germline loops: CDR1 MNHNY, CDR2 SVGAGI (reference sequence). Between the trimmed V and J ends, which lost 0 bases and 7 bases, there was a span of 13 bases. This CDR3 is CASSYSQGEFEQYF. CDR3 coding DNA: TGTGCCAGCAGTTACTCACAGGGAGAGTTTGAGCAGTACTTC.

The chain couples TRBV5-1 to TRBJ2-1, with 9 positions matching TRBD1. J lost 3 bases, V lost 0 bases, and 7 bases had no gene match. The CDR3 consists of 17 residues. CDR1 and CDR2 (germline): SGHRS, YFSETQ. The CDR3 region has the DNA TGCGCCAGCAGCTTGGCTCCGGGGACAGGGTTCTACAATGAGCAGTTCTTC. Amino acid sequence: CASSLAPGTGFYNEQFF. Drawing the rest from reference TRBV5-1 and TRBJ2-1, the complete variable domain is KAGVTQTPRYLIKTRGQQVTLSCSPISGHRSVSWYQQTPGQGLQFLFEYFSETQRNKGNFPGRFSGRQFSNSRSEMNVSTLELGDSALYLCASSLAPGTGFYNEQFFGPGTRLTVL.

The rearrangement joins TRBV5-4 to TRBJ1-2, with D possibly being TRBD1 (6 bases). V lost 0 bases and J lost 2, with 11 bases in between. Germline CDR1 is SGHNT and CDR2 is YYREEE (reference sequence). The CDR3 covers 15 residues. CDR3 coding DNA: TGTGCCAGCAGCTTGGCACAGGGCACGAACTATGGCTACACCTTC. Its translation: CASSLAQGTNYGYTF.

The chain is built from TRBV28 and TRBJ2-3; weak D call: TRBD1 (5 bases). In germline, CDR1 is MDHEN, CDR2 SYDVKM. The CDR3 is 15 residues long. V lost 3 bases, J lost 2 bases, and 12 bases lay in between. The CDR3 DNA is TGTGCCAGCAGTTTCCGGCAGGGCTACACAGATACGCAGTATTTT. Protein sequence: CASSFRQGYTDTQYF.

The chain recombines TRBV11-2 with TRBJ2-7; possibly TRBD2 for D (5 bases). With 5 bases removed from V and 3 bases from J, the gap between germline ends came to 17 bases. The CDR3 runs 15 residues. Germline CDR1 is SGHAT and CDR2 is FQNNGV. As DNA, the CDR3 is TGTGCCAGCAGCCAACGGACTTCCAATCGCTACGAGCAGTACTTC. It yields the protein CASSQRTSNRYEQYF.

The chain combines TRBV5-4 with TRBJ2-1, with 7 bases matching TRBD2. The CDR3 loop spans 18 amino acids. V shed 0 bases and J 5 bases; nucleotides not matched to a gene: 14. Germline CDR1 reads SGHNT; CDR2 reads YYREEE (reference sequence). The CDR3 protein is CASSLEMIYRGDNNEQFF. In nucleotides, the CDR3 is TGTGCCAGCAGCTTGGAAATGATCTACCGGGGGGATAACAATGAGCAGTTCTTC.

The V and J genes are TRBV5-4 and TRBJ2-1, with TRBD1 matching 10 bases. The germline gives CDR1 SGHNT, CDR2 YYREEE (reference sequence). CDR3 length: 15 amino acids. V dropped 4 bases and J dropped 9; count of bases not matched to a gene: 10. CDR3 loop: CASSVGSDRGREQFF. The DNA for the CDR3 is TGTGCCAGCAGCGTGGGCTCCGACAGGGGGCGTGAGCAGTTCTTC.

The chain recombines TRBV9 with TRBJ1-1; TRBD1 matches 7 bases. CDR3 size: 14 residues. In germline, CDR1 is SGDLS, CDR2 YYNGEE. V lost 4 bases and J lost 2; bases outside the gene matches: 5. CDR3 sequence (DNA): TGTGCCAGCAGCATAACAGGGGAAAACACTGAAGCTTTCTTT. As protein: CASSITGENTEAFF.

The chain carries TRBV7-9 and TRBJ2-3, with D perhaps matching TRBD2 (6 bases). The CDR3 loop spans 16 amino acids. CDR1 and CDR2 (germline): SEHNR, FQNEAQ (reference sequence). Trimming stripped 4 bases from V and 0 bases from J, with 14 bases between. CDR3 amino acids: CASSSRAGGSTDTQYF. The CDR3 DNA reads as TGTGCCAGCAGCTCAAGAGCGGGCGGAAGCACAGATACGCAGTATTTT.

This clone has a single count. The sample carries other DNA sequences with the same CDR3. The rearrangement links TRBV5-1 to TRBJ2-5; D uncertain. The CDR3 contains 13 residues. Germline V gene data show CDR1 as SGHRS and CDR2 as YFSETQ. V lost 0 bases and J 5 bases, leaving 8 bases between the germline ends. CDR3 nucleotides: TGCGCCAGCAGCTTGGAAGGCCGGGAGACCCAGTACTTC. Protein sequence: CASSLEGRETQYF.

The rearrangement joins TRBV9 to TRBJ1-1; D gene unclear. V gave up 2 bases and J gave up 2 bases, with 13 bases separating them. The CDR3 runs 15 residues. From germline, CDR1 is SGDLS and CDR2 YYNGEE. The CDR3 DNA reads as TGTGCCAGCAGCGTCTTTTGTCCAAGAAACACTGAAGCTTTCTTT. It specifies CASSVFCPRNTEAFF.

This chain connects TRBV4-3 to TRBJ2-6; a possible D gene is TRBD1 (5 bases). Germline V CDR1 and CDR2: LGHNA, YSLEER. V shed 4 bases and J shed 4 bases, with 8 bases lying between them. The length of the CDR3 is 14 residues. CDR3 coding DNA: TGCGCCAGCAGCCCGACAGTGGGGGCCAACGTCCTGACTTTC. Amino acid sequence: CASSPTVGANVLTF.